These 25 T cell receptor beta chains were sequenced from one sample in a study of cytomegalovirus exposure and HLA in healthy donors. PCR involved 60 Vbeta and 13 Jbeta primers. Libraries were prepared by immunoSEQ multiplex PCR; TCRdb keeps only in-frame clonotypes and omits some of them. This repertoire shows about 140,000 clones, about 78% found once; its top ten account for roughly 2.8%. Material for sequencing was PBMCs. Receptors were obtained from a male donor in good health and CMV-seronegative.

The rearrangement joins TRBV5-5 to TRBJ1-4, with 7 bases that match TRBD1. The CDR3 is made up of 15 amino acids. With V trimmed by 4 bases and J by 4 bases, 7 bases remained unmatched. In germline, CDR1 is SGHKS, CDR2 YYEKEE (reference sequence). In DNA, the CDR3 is TGTGCCAGCAGCCCCGGGACAGCCTTTAATGAAAAACTGTTTTTT. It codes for CASSPGTAFNEKLFF. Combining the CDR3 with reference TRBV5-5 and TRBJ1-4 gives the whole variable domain DAGVTQSPTHLIKTRGQQVTLRCSPISGHKSVSWYQQVLGQGPQFIFQYYEKEERGRGNFPDRFSARQFPNYSSELNVNALLLGDSALYLCASSPGTAFNEKLFFGSGTQLSVL.

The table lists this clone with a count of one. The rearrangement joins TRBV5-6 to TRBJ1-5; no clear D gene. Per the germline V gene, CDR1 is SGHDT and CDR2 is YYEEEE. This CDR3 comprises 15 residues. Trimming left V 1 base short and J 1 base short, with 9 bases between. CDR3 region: CASSLRRISNQPQHF. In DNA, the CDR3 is TGTGCCAGCAGCTTGCGGCGGATCAGCAATCAGCCCCAGCATTTT.

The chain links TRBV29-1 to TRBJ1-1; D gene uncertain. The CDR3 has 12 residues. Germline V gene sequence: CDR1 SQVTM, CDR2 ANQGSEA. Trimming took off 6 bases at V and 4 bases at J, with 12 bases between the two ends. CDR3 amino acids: CSVLGHFTEAFF. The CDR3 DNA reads TGCAGCGTCCTTGGGCACTTCACTGAAGCTTTCTTT.

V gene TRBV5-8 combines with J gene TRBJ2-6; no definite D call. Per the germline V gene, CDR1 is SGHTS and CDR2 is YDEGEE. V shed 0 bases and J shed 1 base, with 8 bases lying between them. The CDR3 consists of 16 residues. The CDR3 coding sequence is TGTGCCAGCAGCTTGGCGTCCGTTTCTGGGGCCAACGTCCTGACTTTC. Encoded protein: CASSLASVSGANVLTF.

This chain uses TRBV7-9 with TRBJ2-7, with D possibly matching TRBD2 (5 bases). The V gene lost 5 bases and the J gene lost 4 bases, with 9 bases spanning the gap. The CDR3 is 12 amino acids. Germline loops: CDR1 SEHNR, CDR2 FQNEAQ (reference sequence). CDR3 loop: CASSAGIYEQYF. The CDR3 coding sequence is TGTGCCAGCAGCGCCGGGATTTACGAGCAGTACTTC.

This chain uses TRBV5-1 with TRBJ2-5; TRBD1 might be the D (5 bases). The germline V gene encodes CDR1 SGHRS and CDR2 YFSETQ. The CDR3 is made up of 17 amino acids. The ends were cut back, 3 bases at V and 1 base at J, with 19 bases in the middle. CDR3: CASSWGLRHELQETQYF. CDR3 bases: TGCGCCAGCAGCTGGGGCTTGCGTCACGAGCTCCAAGAGACCCAGTACTTC.

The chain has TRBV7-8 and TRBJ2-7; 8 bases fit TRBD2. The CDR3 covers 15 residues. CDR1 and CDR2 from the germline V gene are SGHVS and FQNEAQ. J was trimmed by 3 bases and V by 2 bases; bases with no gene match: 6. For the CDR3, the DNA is TGTGCCAGCAGCTTATCGGTCGGGACTAGCTACGAGCAGTACTTC. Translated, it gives CASSLSVGTSYEQYF.

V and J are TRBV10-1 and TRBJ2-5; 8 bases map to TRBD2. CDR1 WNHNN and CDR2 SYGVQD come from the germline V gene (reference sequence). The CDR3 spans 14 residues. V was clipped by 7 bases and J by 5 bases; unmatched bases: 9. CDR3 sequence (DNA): TGCGCCAGCACCTTCGGGGGGGCTGAGGAGACCCAGTACTTC. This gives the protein CASTFGGAEETQYF.

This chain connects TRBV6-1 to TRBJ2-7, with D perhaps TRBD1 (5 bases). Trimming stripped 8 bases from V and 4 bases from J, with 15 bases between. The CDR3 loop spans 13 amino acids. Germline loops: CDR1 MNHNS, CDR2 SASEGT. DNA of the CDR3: TGTGCCAGCTCTGCAGGGATCTTTTACGAGCAGTACTTC. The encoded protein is CASSAGIFYEQYF.

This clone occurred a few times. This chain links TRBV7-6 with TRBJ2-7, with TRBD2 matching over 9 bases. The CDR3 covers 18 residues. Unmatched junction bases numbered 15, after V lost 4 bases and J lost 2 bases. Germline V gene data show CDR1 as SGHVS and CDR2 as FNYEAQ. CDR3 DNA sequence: TGTGCCAGCAGCTCCCATCAGGCGGGGGGGGGCCAAACCTACGAGCAGTACTTC. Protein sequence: CASSSHQAGGGQTYEQYF.

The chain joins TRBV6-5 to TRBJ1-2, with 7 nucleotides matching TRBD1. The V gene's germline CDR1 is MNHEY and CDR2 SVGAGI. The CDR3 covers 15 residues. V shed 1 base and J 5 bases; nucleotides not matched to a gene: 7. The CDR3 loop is CASSYYSGGNYGYTF. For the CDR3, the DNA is TGTGCCAGCAGTTACTATTCAGGGGGGAATTATGGCTACACCTTC.

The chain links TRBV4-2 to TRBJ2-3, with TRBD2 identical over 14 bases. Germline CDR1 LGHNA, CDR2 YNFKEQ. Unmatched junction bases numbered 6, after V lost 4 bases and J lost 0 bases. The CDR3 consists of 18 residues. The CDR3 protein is CASSPRLAGGASTDTQYF. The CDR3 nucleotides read TGTGCCAGCAGCCCCCGACTAGCGGGGGGGGCGAGCACAGATACGCAGTATTTT.

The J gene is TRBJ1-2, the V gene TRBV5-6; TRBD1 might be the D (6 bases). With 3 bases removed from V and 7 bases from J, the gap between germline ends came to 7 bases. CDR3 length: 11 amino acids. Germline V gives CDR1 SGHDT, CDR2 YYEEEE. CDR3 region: CASSWGLGYTF. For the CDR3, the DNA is TGTGCCAGCAGCTGGGGGCTTGGCTACACCTTC.

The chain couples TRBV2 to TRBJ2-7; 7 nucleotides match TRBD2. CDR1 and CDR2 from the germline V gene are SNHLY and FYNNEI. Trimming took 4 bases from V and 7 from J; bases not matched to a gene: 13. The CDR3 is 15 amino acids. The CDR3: CASSAVREPEEEQYF. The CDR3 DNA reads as TGTGCCAGCAGTGCGGTGCGGGAGCCTGAAGAAGAGCAGTACTTC.

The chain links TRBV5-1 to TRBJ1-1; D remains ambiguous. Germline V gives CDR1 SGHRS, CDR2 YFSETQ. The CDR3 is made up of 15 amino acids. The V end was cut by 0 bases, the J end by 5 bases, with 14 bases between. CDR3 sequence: CASSLVPGKETEAFF. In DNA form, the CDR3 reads TGCGCCAGCAGCTTGGTACCGGGTAAGGAGACTGAAGCTTTCTTT. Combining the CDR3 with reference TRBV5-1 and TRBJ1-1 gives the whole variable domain KAGVTQTPRYLIKTRGQQVTLSCSPISGHRSVSWYQQTPGQGLQFLFEYFSETQRNKGNFPGRFSGRQFSNSRSEMNVSTLELGDSALYLCASSLVPGKETEAFFGQGTRLTVV.

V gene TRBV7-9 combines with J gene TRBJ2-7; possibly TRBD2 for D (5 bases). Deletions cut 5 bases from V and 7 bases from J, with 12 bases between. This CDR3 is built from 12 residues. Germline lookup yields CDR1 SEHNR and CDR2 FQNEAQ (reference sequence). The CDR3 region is CASSQILGEQYF. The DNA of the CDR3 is TGTGCCAGCAGCCAAATACTAGGGGAGCAGTACTTC.

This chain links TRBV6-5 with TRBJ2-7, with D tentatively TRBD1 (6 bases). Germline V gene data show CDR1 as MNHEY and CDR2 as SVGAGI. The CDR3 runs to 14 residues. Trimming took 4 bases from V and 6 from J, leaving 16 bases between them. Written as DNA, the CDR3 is TGTGCCAGCAGTTCGACAGGAGGTGGCGGCGAGCAGTACTTC. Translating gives CASSSTGGGGEQYF.

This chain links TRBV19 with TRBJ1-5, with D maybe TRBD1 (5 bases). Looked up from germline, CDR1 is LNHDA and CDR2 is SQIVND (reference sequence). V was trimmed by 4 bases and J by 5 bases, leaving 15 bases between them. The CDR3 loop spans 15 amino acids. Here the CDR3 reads CASSKGVSLDQPQHF. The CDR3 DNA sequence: TGTGCCAGTAGTAAAGGGGTTTCTCTGGATCAGCCCCAGCATTTT.

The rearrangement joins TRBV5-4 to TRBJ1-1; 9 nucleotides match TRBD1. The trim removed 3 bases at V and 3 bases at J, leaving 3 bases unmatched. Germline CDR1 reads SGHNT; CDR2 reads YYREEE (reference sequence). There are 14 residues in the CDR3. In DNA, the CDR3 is TGTGCCAGCAGCTCCGGGGACAGGGACACTGAAGCTTTCTTT. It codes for CASSSGDRDTEAFF.

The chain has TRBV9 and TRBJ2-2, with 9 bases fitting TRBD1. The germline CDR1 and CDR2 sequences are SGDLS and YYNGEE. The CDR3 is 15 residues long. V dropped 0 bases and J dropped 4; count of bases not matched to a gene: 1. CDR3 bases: TGTGCCAGCAGCGTAGGGACAGGGGCCACCGGGGAGCTGTTTTTT. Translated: CASSVGTGATGELFF.

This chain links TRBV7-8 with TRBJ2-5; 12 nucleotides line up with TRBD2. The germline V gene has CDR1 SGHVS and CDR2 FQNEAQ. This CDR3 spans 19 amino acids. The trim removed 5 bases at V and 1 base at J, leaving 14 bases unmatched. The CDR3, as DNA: TGTGCCAGCAGCCGACTTAACGGACTAGCGGGGTCTACCCAAGAGACCCAGTACTTC. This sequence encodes CASSRLNGLAGSTQETQYF.

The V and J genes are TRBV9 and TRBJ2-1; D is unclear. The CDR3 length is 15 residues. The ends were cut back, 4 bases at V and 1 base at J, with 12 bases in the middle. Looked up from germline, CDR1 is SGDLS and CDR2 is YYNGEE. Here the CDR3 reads CASSPTVRSYNEQFF. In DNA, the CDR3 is TGTGCCAGCAGCCCGACTGTGCGGTCCTACAATGAGCAGTTCTTC.

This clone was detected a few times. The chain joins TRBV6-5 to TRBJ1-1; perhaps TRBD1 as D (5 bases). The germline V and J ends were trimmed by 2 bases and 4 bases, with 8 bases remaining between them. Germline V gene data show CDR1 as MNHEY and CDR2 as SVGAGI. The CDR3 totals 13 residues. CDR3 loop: CASSYIGATEAFF. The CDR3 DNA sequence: TGTGCCAGCAGTTACATTGGGGCCACTGAAGCTTTCTTT.

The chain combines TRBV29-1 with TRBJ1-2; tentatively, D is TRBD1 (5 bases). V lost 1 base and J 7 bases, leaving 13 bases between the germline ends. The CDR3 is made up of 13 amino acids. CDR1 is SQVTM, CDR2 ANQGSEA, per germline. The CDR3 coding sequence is TGCAGCGTTGAAGTTGGGCAGGGTGGTGGCTACACCTTC. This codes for CSVEVGQGGGYTF. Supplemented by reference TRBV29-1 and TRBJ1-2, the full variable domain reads SAVISQKPSRDICQRGTSLTIQCQVDSQVTMMFWYRQQPGQSLTLIATANQGSEATYESGFVIDKFPISRPNLTFSTLTVSNMSPEDSSIYLCSVEVGQGGGYTFGSGTRLTVV.

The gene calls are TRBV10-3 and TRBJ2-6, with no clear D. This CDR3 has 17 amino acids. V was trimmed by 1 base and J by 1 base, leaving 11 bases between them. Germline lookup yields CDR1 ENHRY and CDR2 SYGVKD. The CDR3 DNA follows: TGTGCCATCAGTGAGTTTTTCCTCGAGTCTGGGGCCAACGTCCTGACTTTC. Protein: CAISEFFLESGANVLTF.